Listed below are T cell receptor beta chains from one sample, sequenced in a study of somatic mutations in cytotoxic T cells in rheumatoid arthritis. Libraries were prepared by immunoSEQ multiplex PCR; TCRdb keeps only in-frame clonotypes and omits some of them. The table lists roughly 4,000 clones, around three quarters of them singletons, with roughly 6.4% in the top ten. Sequencing used CD8+ T cells sorted from blood. The receptors come from an adult with rheumatoid arthritis. The CDR3 runs from the conserved cysteine through the conserved F or W. D genes are given only for firm matches. Rows may omit the clone size; those that give it use once, few, many or a size class.

NA | TRBJ2-1 | NA | TRBV15 | CATSTEGETYNEQFF | TGTGCCACCAGCACGGAGGGGGAGACCTACAATGAGCAGTTCTTC
large | TRBJ1-1 | NA | TRBV5-1 | CASSLEGPNTEAFF | TGCGCCAGCAGCTTGGAGGGCCCGAACACTGAAGCTTTCTTT
NA | TRBJ1-1 | NA | TRBV19 | CASSNVGSRNTEAFF | TGTGCCAGTAGTAATGTGGGAAGTCGGAACACTGAAGCTTTCTTT
NA | TRBJ1-5 | NA | TRBV28 | CASSPGTKDPRGIQPQHF | TGTGCCAGCAGTCCCGGGACAAAAGACCCCAGAGGGATTCAGCCCCAGCATTTT
NA | TRBJ2-5 | NA | TRBV5-4 | CASSPRPAQQETQYF | TGTGCCAGCAGCCCTAGGCCAGCCCAACAAGAGACCCAGTACTTC
NA | TRBJ2-1 | NA | TRBV2 | CASNPRTPFYNEQFF | TGTGCCAGCAATCCTAGGACCCCTTTTTACAATGAGCAGTTCTTC
NA | TRBJ1-2 | NA | TRBV12-5 | CASGWTDYGYTF | TGTGCTAGTGGTTGGACCGATTACGGCTACACCTTC
NA | TRBJ1-5 | NA | TRBV7-8 | CASSHGGREGNQPQHF | TGTGCCAGCAGCCACGGGGGCAGGGAGGGCAATCAGCCCCAGCATTTT
NA | TRBJ2-1 | NA | TRBV7-2 | CASSLLPRAYNEQFF | TGTGCCAGCAGCCTACTCCCCCGGGCATACAATGAGCAGTTCTTC
NA | TRBJ2-2 | NA | TRBV4-1 | CASSQARGTGELFF | TGCGCCAGCAGCCAAGCCAGGGGCACCGGGGAGCTGTTTTTT
NA | TRBJ1-2 | TRBD1 | TRBV27 | CASSLGGGGGGYTF | TGTGCCAGCAGTTTAGGAGGGGGCGGAGGGGGCTACACCTTC
NA | TRBJ2-7 | NA | TRBV27 | CASSFGQGGYEQYF | TGTGCCAGCAGTTTCGGACAGGGAGGGTACGAGCAGTACTTC
NA | TRBJ2-1 | TRBD2 | TRBV7-9 | CASSSTSGGGNEQFF | TGTGCCAGCAGCTCGACTAGCGGGGGAGGGAATGAGCAGTTCTTC
NA | TRBJ2-2 | NA | TRBV5-1 | CASSWGPTGELFF | TGCGCCAGCAGCTGGGGGCCCACCGGGGAGCTGTTTTTT
NA | TRBJ2-3 | NA | TRBV7-8 | CASRHTLPGLPTDTQYF | TGTGCCAGCAGACATACACTACCGGGACTCCCAACCGATACGCAGTATTTT
few | TRBJ1-1 | NA | TRBV7-9 | CASSLNPMNTEAFF | TGTGCCAGCAGCTTAAACCCAATGAACACTGAAGCTTTCTTT
NA | TRBJ1-5 | NA | TRBV6-1 | CASSERDFQGGRPQHF | TGTGCCAGCAGTGAAAGGGACTTCCAAGGGGGGCGGCCCCAGCATTTT